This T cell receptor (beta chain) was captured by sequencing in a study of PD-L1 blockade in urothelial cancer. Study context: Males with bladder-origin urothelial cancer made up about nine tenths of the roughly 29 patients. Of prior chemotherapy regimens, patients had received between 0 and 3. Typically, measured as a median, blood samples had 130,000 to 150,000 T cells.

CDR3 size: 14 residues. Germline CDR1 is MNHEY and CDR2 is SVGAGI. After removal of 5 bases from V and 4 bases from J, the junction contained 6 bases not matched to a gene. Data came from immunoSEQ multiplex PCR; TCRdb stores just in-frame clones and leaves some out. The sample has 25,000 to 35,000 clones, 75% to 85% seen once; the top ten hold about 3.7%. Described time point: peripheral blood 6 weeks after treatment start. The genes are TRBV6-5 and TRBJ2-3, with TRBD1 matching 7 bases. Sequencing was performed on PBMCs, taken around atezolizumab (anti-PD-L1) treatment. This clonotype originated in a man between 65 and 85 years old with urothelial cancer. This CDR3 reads CASSTRGGPDTQYF. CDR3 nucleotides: TGTGCCAGCAGTACCCGAGGGGGCCCAGATACGCAGTATTTT.